Below, 31 T cell receptor beta chains from the same sample are listed, as sequenced in a study of graft-versus-host responses after intestinal transplantation. Libraries were prepared by immunoSEQ multiplex PCR; TCRdb keeps only in-frame clonotypes and omits some of them. The profile shows about 89,000 clones, 91% of them singletons. Their antigens are not known. Sequenced here: unstimulated CD4+ T cells sorted from spleen or lymph node cells, sampled before intestinal transplant. The receptors shown here come from a human donor who received an intestinal transplant.

The chain carries TRBV19 and TRBJ2-2; possible D gene TRBD1, 5 bases. CDR3 length: 16 residues. Germline CDR1 is LNHDA and CDR2 is SQIVND (reference sequence). Trimming took 7 bases from V and 0 from J, leaving 15 bases between them. The CDR3 nucleotides are TGTGCCAGTACCCTTAGGGGCGTTACGAACACCGGGGAGCTGTTTTTT. Its protein product is CASTLRGVTNTGELFF.

The rearrangement links TRBV19 to TRBJ1-4; D is perhaps TRBD1 (6 bases). The CDR3 sequence is 16 residues long. The germline V gene encodes CDR1 LNHDA and CDR2 SQIVND (reference sequence). Trimming shortened V by 0 bases and J by 2 bases, and 10 bases separated the two germline ends. This chain's CDR3 is CASSIETGGTNEKLFF. The CDR3 DNA sequence: TGTGCCAGTAGTATAGAGACAGGTGGTACTAATGAAAAACTGTTTTTT.

The V gene is TRBV25-1, the J gene TRBJ1-1, with D maybe TRBD1 (5 bases). Germline assignment: CDR1 MGHDK and CDR2 SYGVNS. The CDR3 runs 13 residues. V was cut by 6 bases and J by 5 bases, with 13 bases left in between. The CDR3 region has the DNA TGTGCCAGCAGACAGGTTGATAGGACTGAAGCTTTCTTT. Its protein product is CASRQVDRTEAFF. Looking up the rest from reference TRBV25-1 and TRBJ1-1 gives the full variable domain: EADIYQTPRYLVIGTGKKITLECSQTMGHDKMYWYQQDPGMELHLIHYSYGVNSTEKGDLSSESTVSRIRTEHFPLTLESARPSHTSQYLCASRQVDRTEAFFGQGTRLTVV.

V gene TRBV30 combines with J gene TRBJ1-6, with D unclear. The germline gives CDR1 GTSNPN, CDR2 SVGIG (reference sequence). The V end lost 1 base, the J end lost 8 bases, and 15 bases lay between the germline ends. This CDR3 contains 15 residues. The CDR3 loop reads CAWSGNENYHSPLHF. CDR3 in DNA: TGTGCCTGGAGTGGAAACGAGAACTACCATTCACCCCTCCACTTT. The full variable domain, with the rest looked up from reference TRBV30 and TRBJ1-6, is SQTIHQWPATLVQPVGSPLSLECTVEGTSNPNLYWYRQAAGRGLQLLFYSVGIGQISSEVPQNLSASRPQDRQFILSSKKLLLSDSGFYLCAWSGNENYHSPLHFGNGTRLTVT.

The V call is TRBV27, the J call TRBJ1-2; maybe TRBD1 (6 bases). There are 15 residues in the CDR3. V lost 2 bases and J lost 4, with 14 bases in between. Germline V gene data show CDR1 as MNHEY and CDR2 as SMNVEV (reference sequence). CDR3 protein: CASSLVGGQGYGYTF. CDR3 bases: TGTGCCAGCAGTTTAGTCGGGGGGCAGGGCTATGGCTACACCTTC.

V is TRBV7-2 and J is TRBJ2-1; D might be TRBD1 (6 bases). Germline CDR1 and CDR2: SGHTA and FQGNSA. The germline V and J ends were trimmed by 0 bases and 3 bases, with 12 bases remaining between them. The CDR3 sequence is 16 residues long. The CDR3: CASSLAWGHGYNEQFF. The CDR3, as DNA: TGTGCCAGCAGCTTAGCTTGGGGACATGGCTACAATGAGCAGTTCTTC.

This chain links TRBV30 with TRBJ2-7, with 9 bases fitting TRBD1. The V gene's germline CDR1 is GTSNPN and CDR2 SVGIG (reference sequence). J gave up 11 bases and V 3 bases, and 5 bases lay outside the gene matches. The CDR3 has 11 residues. The CDR3 DNA is TGTGCCTGGAGCAACAGGGGGCGCGAGTACTTC. Translated, it gives CAWSNRGREYF.

This sequence joins TRBV19 and TRBJ1-3; a weak D match, TRBD1 (6 bases). Trimming left V 10 bases short and J 4 bases short, with 20 bases between. Germline V gene sequence: CDR1 LNHDA, CDR2 SQIVND (reference sequence). The CDR3 totals 15 residues. The CDR3 here is CATGMGGPRGNTIYF. Here the CDR3 DNA reads TGTGCCACCGGCATGGGGGGGCCCCGGGGAAACACCATATATTTT.

This chain uses TRBV4-3 with TRBJ1-5; 8 bases map to TRBD1. The CDR3 sequence is 16 residues long. Germline V gene lookup returns CDR1 LGHNA and CDR2 YSLEER. Unmatched junction bases numbered 14, after V lost 2 bases and J lost 11 bases. The DNA for the CDR3 is TGCGCCAGCAGCCAACTCCGACAGGGGAAAGCGCTGGCCCAGCATTTT. Amino acid sequence: CASSQLRQGKALAQHF.

The V gene is TRBV2, the J gene TRBJ1-6; possible D gene TRBD1, 6 bases. The CDR3 spans 14 residues. With 6 bases removed from V and 10 bases from J, the gap between germline ends came to 16 bases. The germline gives CDR1 SNHLY, CDR2 FYNNEI. The DNA for the CDR3 is TGTGCCAGCAGGCACAGGGACGGGGAGTCACCCCTCCACTTT. Translation: CASRHRDGESPLHF.

This chain links TRBV2 with TRBJ1-2; 8 positions match TRBD1. Germline-derived CDR1 and CDR2 are SNHLY and FYNNEI. The CDR3 runs to 12 residues. Trimming took 10 bases from V and 4 from J; bases not matched to a gene: 5. The CDR3 DNA reads TGTGCCACGACAGGGGTTTTCTATGGCTACACCTTC. Its translation: CATTGVFYGYTF. Looking up the rest from reference TRBV2 and TRBJ1-2 gives the full variable domain: EPEVTQTPSHQVTQMGQEVILRCVPISNHLYFYWYRQILGQKVEFLVSFYNNEISEKSEIFDDQFSVERPDGSNFTLKIRSTKLEDSAMYFCATTGVFYGYTFGSGTRLTVV.

CDR3 in amino acids: CASSPRYSLISTDTQYF. The CDR3 nucleotides read TGTGCCAGCTCACCAAGGTACAGCCTGATTAGCACAGATACGCAGTATTTT. The chain employs TRBV18 and TRBJ2-3; no reliable D call. Germline CDR1 KGHSH, CDR2 LQKENI. The ends were cut back, 2 bases at V and 0 bases at J, with 15 bases in the middle. The CDR3 is made up of 17 amino acids. Filled out from reference TRBV18 and TRBJ2-3, the complete variable domain reads NAGVMQNPRHLVRRRGQEARLRCSPMKGHSHVYWYRQLPEEGLKFMVYLQKENIIDESGMPKERFSAEFPKEGPSILRIQQVVRGDSAAYFCASSPRYSLISTDTQYFGPGTRLTVL.

This chain connects TRBV15 to TRBJ2-1; 10 bases map to TRBD2. The germline CDR1 and CDR2 sequences are LNHNV and YYDKDF (reference sequence). This CDR3 spans 17 amino acids. V shed 1 base and J 1 base; nucleotides not matched to a gene: 4. The CDR3 sequence is CATSRGAGGLSYNEQFF. The CDR3 DNA reads TGTGCCACCAGCAGAGGAGCGGGGGGGCTATCCTACAATGAGCAGTTCTTC.

For this clone: One junction end does not reproduce the germline sequence, and a read error may be involved. The chain recombines TRBV20-1 with TRBJ1-5; D remains ambiguous. The germline V gene has CDR1 DFQATT and CDR2 SNEGSKA (reference sequence). The CDR3 consists of 8 residues. CDR3 DNA sequence: TGCAGTGCAAGGACTGGCGGGTTT. It specifies CSARTGGF.

The chain uses TRBV4-1 and TRBJ1-5; D gene unclear. Deletions cut 5 bases from V and 1 base from J, with 6 bases between. The CDR3 covers 13 residues. Germline assignment: CDR1 MGHRA and CDR2 YSYEKL. The DNA for the CDR3 is TGCGCCAGCAGCAGAGAGAGCAATCAGCCCCAGCATTTT. This gives the protein CASSRESNQPQHF.

The chain employs TRBV7-8 and TRBJ2-1; the match to TRBD2 covers 10 bases. The ends lost 7 bases at V and 2 bases at J; junction bases unmatched: 11. Germline values: CDR1 SGHVS, CDR2 FQNEAQ. CDR3 length: 17 amino acids. CDR3 amino acids: CASTIHLLAGTYNEQFF. In nucleotides, the CDR3 is TGTGCCAGCACCATTCACTTACTAGCGGGGACCTACAATGAGCAGTTCTTC.

V is TRBV15 and J is TRBJ2-5; 7 nucleotides agree with TRBD1. The assigned J gene may be wrong: the sequence end matches TRBJ2-7 better. This CDR3 is built from 16 residues. Germline lookup yields CDR1 LNHNV and CDR2 YYDKDF (reference sequence). This CDR3 is CATSRPPTGSSYEQYF. CDR3 DNA: TGTGCCACCAGCAGACCCCCGACAGGGAGCTCCTACGAGCAGTACTTC.

This rearrangement joins TRBV7-2 to TRBJ2-7; D not certain. Germline-derived CDR1 and CDR2 are SGHTA and FQGNSA. Trimming removed 5 bases at V and 7 bases at J, with 15 bases between. There are 13 residues in the CDR3. CDR3 protein: CASSRDMEKEQYF. The DNA for the CDR3 is TGTGCCAGCAGCCGTGACATGGAAAAGGAGCAGTACTTC.

The rearrangement links TRBV4-1 to TRBJ1-4, with TRBD1 as a possible D gene (6 bases). Germline CDR1 MGHRA, CDR2 YSYEKL. CDR3 length equals 17 residues. Trimming removed 0 bases from V and 8 bases from J, with 19 bases in between. CDR3 in amino acids: CASSQESSTGRREKLFF. CDR3 DNA sequence: TGCGCCAGCAGCCAAGAATCTAGCACAGGGCGTAGGGAAAAACTGTTTTTT.

The CDR3 DNA is TGTGCCAGCAGCCAAGATTGGTCCAAGGGGCTCTACCACCTTAATGAAAAACTGTTTTTT. This translates into CASSQDWSKGLYHLNEKLFF. The rearrangement joins TRBV4-2 to TRBJ1-4; the D gene is possibly TRBD1 (5 bases). Germline assignment: CDR1 LGHNA and CDR2 YNFKEQ. V was trimmed by 0 bases and J by 4 bases, leaving 24 bases between them. This CDR3 comprises 20 residues.

J is TRBJ1-2 and V is TRBV6-5, with 11 bases matching TRBD1. Germline V gives CDR1 MNHEY, CDR2 SVGAGI. The CDR3 is 13 amino acids. J gave up 10 bases and V 6 bases, and 7 bases lay outside the gene matches. This CDR3 reads CASSRGTGGVYTF. The CDR3 DNA reads as TGTGCCAGCAGCCGAGGGACAGGGGGAGTCTACACCTTC.

The chain recombines TRBV19 with TRBJ1-2, with a tentative D call TRBD1 (6 bases). The CDR3 totals 14 residues. CDR1 and CDR2 (germline): LNHDA, SQIVND (reference sequence). The V gene lost 4 bases and the J gene lost 8 bases, with 17 bases spanning the gap. CDR3: CASSTVTGKVGYTF. In DNA, the CDR3 is TGTGCCAGTAGTACCGTGACAGGAAAGGTGGGCTACACCTTC.

The chain links TRBV10-1 to TRBJ2-3, with a weak D call TRBD1 (6 bases). There are 14 residues in the CDR3. The V gene lost 4 bases and the J gene lost 6 bases, with 14 bases spanning the gap. Germline lookup yields CDR1 WNHNN and CDR2 SYGVQD (reference sequence). The CDR3 nucleotides are TGCGCCAGCAGTGCCCAGGGGAGCAGGGATACGCAGTATTTT. It codes for CASSAQGSRDTQYF.

The V and J genes are TRBV11-3 and TRBJ2-5; 7 bases align to TRBD2. CDR3 length equals 14 residues. Germline V lookup: CDR1 SGHNT, CDR2 YENEEA. J was trimmed by 5 bases and V by 5 bases; bases with no gene match: 8. Here the CDR3 reads CASSPQAGMETQYF. The CDR3 region has the DNA TGTGCCAGCAGCCCCCAAGCGGGGATGGAGACCCAGTACTTC.

In this sample, this clone turned up a few times. This rearrangement joins TRBV2 to TRBJ1-3, with TRBD1 identical over 7 bases. J lost 0 bases, V lost 7 bases, and 6 bases had no gene match. This CDR3 has 15 amino acids. In germline, CDR1 is SNHLY, CDR2 FYNNEI. The DNA for the CDR3 is TGTGCCAGCAATCCACAGGGGAGCTCTGGAAACACCATATATTTT. Translating gives CASNPQGSSGNTIYF. The full variable domain, in which reference TRBV2 and TRBJ1-3 provide the parts outside the CDR3, is EPEVTQTPSHQVTQMGQEVILRCVPISNHLYFYWYRQILGQKVEFLVSFYNNEISEKSEIFDDQFSVERPDGSNFTLKIRSTKLEDSAMYFCASNPQGSSGNTIYFGEGSWLTVV.

V gene TRBV7-2 combines with J gene TRBJ2-3; 9 positions agree with TRBD1. Losses at the gene ends were 3 bases for V and 0 bases for J; bases not matched to a gene: 1. In germline, CDR1 is SGHTA, CDR2 FQGNSA. The CDR3 has 15 residues. The CDR3 region has the DNA TGTGCCAGCAGCTTCGACAGGGGGAGCACAGATACGCAGTATTTT. This translates into CASSFDRGSTDTQYF.

The chain is built from TRBV10-2 and TRBJ2-4; a weak D match, TRBD1 (6 bases). The CDR3 has 15 residues. Trimming removed 7 bases from V and 8 bases from J, with 21 bases in between. Germline CDR1 and CDR2: WSHSY and SAAADI. CDR3 sequence (DNA): TGCGCCAGCACCAAAACTGGGGGCAGGGCGGACATTCAGTACTTC. Its protein is CASTKTGGRADIQYF.

This clone was recorded once. The V and J genes are TRBV6-5 and TRBJ1-2, with TRBD1 identical over 8 bases. This CDR3 is built from 13 residues. Germline trimming cut 5 bases from V and 5 bases from J; bases unmatched to any gene: 4. Germline V lookup: CDR1 MNHEY, CDR2 SVGAGI. CDR3 bases: TGTGCCAGCAGTCAGGACAGGGTTTATGGCTACACCTTC. It encodes CASSQDRVYGYTF.

The chain employs TRBV7-9 and TRBJ1-3; D remains unclear. The CDR3 is 14 amino acids. Trimming took 6 bases from V and 1 from J, leaving 10 bases between them. The V gene's germline CDR1 is SEHNR and CDR2 FQNEAQ (reference sequence). The CDR3: CASRERLSGNTIYF. CDR3 bases: TGTGCCAGCAGGGAGAGGCTATCTGGAAACACCATATATTTT.

The chain combines TRBV9 with TRBJ1-1; unclear D gene. CDR3 length equals 13 residues. Germline V lookup: CDR1 SGDLS, CDR2 YYNGEE. V shed 4 bases and J shed 10 bases, with 17 bases lying between them. This CDR3 is CASSPDIVPGAFF. The CDR3 nucleotides read TGTGCCAGCAGCCCAGATATCGTGCCGGGAGCTTTCTTT.

The rearrangement joins TRBV11-3 to TRBJ1-6; weak D call: TRBD1 (6 bases). The length of the CDR3 is 17 residues. Trimming took off 0 bases at V and 10 bases at J, with 19 bases between the two ends. The germline V gene encodes CDR1 SGHNT and CDR2 YENEEA. CDR3 DNA sequence: TGTGCCAGCAGCTTAGAGGGGGTCGGGGGGCGCGGATCACCCCTCCACTTT. As protein: CASSLEGVGGRGSPLHF.